Listed below are T cell receptor beta chains from one sample, sequenced in a study of control samples from healthy donors and cancer patients. Generated by immunoSEQ multiplex PCR, the TCRdb table keeps only in-frame clones and is missing some. The sample yields fewer than 60,000 clones, 85% to 95% seen once. Sequencing was performed on blood. These receptor sequences come from a man aged 30 to 39 in good health. Each CDR3 is given with its conserved first and last residue. D genes are given only for firm matches. Rows give clone size only sometimes, using once, few, many, or a class for an expanded clone.

V	J	size	D	CDR3	DNA
TRBV2	TRBJ2-3	.	.	CASLPDFSSTDTQYF	TGTGCCAGCTTGCCGGACTTCTCTAGCACAGATACGCAGTATTTT
TRBV19	TRBJ1-6	.	.	CASSIAGADSPLHF	TGTGCCAGTAGTATTGCGGGGGCTGATTCACCCCTCCACTTT
TRBV28	TRBJ1-2	.	TRBD1	CASSSDRGRYGYTF	TGTGCCAGCAGTTCGGACAGGGGGAGATATGGCTACACCTTC
TRBV27	TRBJ1-6	.	TRBD1	CASSLSSTGGGSPLHF	TGTGCCAGCAGTTTATCCAGCACAGGGGGCGGTTCACCCCTCCACTTT
TRBV7-9	TRBJ2-7	.	TRBD1	CASSRRQGAVREQYF	TGTGCCAGCAGCCGAAGACAGGGGGCAGTCCGCGAGCAGTACTTC
TRBV6-5	TRBJ1-6	.	.	CASSLQLGVSPLHF	TGTGCCAGCAGCCTTCAACTGGGGGTTTCACCCCTCCACTTT
TRBV5-1	TRBJ1-1	.	TRBD1	CASSPIGTASNTEAFF	TGCGCCAGCAGCCCGATAGGGACAGCTTCGAACACTGAAGCTTTCTTT
TRBV5-1	TRBJ1-2	.	TRBD1	CASSMGQPGGYTF	TGCGCCAGCAGCATGGGACAGCCTGGGGGCTACACCTTC
TRBV11-2	TRBJ2-7	.	.	CASSRGTDLTYEQYF	TGTGCCAGCAGCCGGGGGACAGATCTAACCTACGAGCAGTACTTC
TRBV3-1/TRBV3-2	TRBJ2-7	.	TRBD1	CASSQIGNRGYEQYF	TGTGCCAGCAGCCAAATCGGAAACAGGGGGTACGAGCAGTACTTC
TRBV28	TRBJ2-7	.	TRBD2	CASSLSGSLHYEQYF	TGTGCCAGCAGCCTAAGCGGGAGCCTACACTACGAGCAGTACTTC
TRBV6-5	TRBJ1-4	.	.	CASSYSSPAVSEKLFF	TGTGCCAGCAGTTACTCGAGTCCGGCGGTTTCTGAAAAACTGTTTTTT
TRBV19	TRBJ1-5	.	.	CASREKGGPHQPQHF	TGTGCCAGTAGGGAAAAGGGCGGCCCCCATCAGCCCCAGCATTTT
TRBV5-1	TRBJ1-2	.	.	CASRAESNYGYTF	TGCGCCAGCAGGGCTGAATCTAACTATGGCTACACCTTC
TRBV27	TRBJ2-1	large	.	CASSAPSSSYNEQFF	TGTGCCAGCAGTGCCCCTTCAAGCTCCTACAATGAGCAGTTCTTC
TRBV6-5	TRBJ2-7	.	.	CASSPRASYEQYF	TGTGCCAGCAGCCCCCGGGCGAGCTACGAGCAGTACTTC
TRBV3-1/TRBV3-2	TRBJ2-1	.	TRBD2	CASSRPTSGASSYNEQFF	TGTGCCAGCAGCCGACCGACTAGCGGGGCCAGCTCCTACAATGAGCAGTTCTTC
TRBV28	TRBJ2-7	.	.	CASRVRGSRSYEQYF	TGTGCCAGCAGGGTCAGGGGAAGTCGCTCCTACGAGCAGTACTTC
TRBV7-2	TRBJ2-3	.	.	CASSLDLVADTQYF	TGTGCCAGCAGCTTAGATCTAGTTGCAGATACGCAGTATTTT
TRBV5-1	TRBJ2-1	.	TRBD2	CASRGEERLAGNEQFF	TGCGCCAGCAGGGGGGAGGAACGACTAGCGGGCAATGAGCAGTTCTTC
TRBV28	TRBJ2-5	once	.	CASSPPWGLQETQYF	TGTGCCAGCAGTCCCCCTTGGGGGCTCCAAGAGACCCAGTACTTC
TRBV7-6	TRBJ2-5	.	.	CASSSSMTETQYF	TGTGCCAGCAGTAGCAGTATGACGGAGACCCAGTACTTC
TRBV5-1	TRBJ2-3	.	.	CASSSWGQSTDTQYF	TGCGCCAGCAGCAGCTGGGGGCAAAGCACAGATACGCAGTATTTT
TRBV7-6	TRBJ1-2	.	.	CASSLAPVIFFGYTF	TGTGCCAGCAGCTTAGCGCCGGTAATATTTTTTGGCTACACCTTC
TRBV7-8	TRBJ2-7	.	.	CASSFTGTNYEQYF	TGTGCCAGCAGCTTCACCGGGACAAACTACGAGCAGTACTTC
TRBV6-1	TRBJ2-1	.	TRBD2	CASSEETSGYNEQFF	TGTGCCAGCAGTGAGGAGACTAGCGGCTACAATGAGCAGTTCTTC
TRBV5-1	TRBJ1-2	.	.	CASSFNREGYGYTF	TGCGCCAGCAGCTTTAACAGGGAAGGATATGGCTACACCTTC
TRBV27	TRBJ1-1	.	.	CASSLWQGTEAFF	TGTGCCAGCAGTTTATGGCAGGGCACTGAAGCTTTCTTT
TRBV7-3	TRBJ2-7	.	.	CASSPRPGPSYEQYF	TGTGCCAGCAGCCCCCGCCCAGGCCCGTCCTACGAGCAGTACTTC
TRBV6-5	TRBJ1-3	.	.	CASSYSAGGSGNTIYF	TGTGCCAGCAGTTACTCTGCAGGAGGCTCTGGAAACACCATATATTTT
TRBV6-5	TRBJ2-7	.	.	CASKGGVSYEQYF	TGTGCCAGCAAAGGCGGGGTTAGCTACGAGCAGTACTTC
TRBV7-8	TRBJ2-1	.	.	CASSHPRVGSSYNEQFF	TGTGCCAGCAGCCACCCAAGGGTGGGGAGCTCCTACAATGAGCAGTTCTTC
TRBV6-2/TRBV6-3	TRBJ2-2	.	TRBD2	CASSFSALAGVTGELFF	TGTGCCAGCAGTTTCTCTGCCCTAGCGGGAGTGACCGGGGAGCTGTTTTTT
TRBV9	TRBJ1-1	.	.	CASSPTVWVTEAFF	TGTGCCAGCAGCCCGACCGTGTGGGTCACTGAAGCTTTCTTT
TRBV18	TRBJ2-7	.	.	CASSPASSYEQYF	TGTGCCAGCTCACCTGCTAGCTCCTACGAGCAGTACTTC
TRBV6-4	TRBJ2-7	.	.	CASSAQEYEQYF	TGTGCCAGCAGTGCCCAGGAGTACGAGCAGTACTTC
TRBV12-3/TRBV12-4	TRBJ1-1	.	.	CASSLTGNTEAFF	TGTGCCAGCAGTTTAACGGGGAACACTGAAGCTTTCTTT
TRBV5-3	TRBJ1-5	.	TRBD1	CARSLRHRQGGLEPQHF	TGTGCCAGAAGCTTGCGTCATAGACAGGGCGGGTTAGAGCCCCAGCATTTT
TRBV9	TRBJ1-1	.	.	CASSVGLRGGREAFF	TGTGCCAGCAGCGTAGGGCTGCGGGGTGGTCGGGAAGCTTTCTTT
TRBV6-5	TRBJ1-4	.	.	CASSYKGRTNEKLFF	TGTGCCAGCAGTTACAAAGGGAGAACTAATGAAAAACTGTTTTTT
TRBV2	TRBJ2-7	.	TRBD2	CASRPGLAAYEQYF	TGTGCCAGCAGGCCGGGACTAGCGGCCTACGAGCAGTACTTC
TRBV28	TRBJ2-5	.	TRBD2	CASSLKASGSRETQYF	TGTGCCAGCAGTTTAAAGGCTAGCGGGAGTCGAGAGACCCAGTACTTC
TRBV6-5	TRBJ1-1	.	TRBD1	CASSYSGTGGNTEAFF	TGTGCCAGCAGTTACTCGGGAACAGGGGGGAACACTGAAGCTTTCTTT
TRBV6-8	TRBJ1-6	.	TRBD1	CASSQRTGSGSPLHF	TGTGCCAGCAGTCAACGGACAGGGAGTGGTTCACCCCTCCACTTT
TRBV4-1	TRBJ2-1	once	.	CASSQEGVPYNEQFF	TGCGCCAGCAGCCAAGAGGGGGTCCCCTACAATGAGCAGTTCTTC
TRBV5-1	TRBJ2-5	.	.	CASSTTQETQYF	TGCGCCAGCAGCACGACACAAGAGACCCAGTACTTC
TRBV10-3	TRBJ2-1	.	TRBD1	CAISVRGPSYNEQFF	TGTGCCATCAGTGTCAGGGGGCCCTCCTACAATGAGCAGTTCTTC
TRBV6-5	TRBJ1-5	.	.	CASRKGRGDQPQHF	TGTGCCAGCAGAAAAGGACGGGGAGATCAGCCCCAGCATTTT